This is a list of T cell receptor beta chains from one sample in a study of breast tumors, draining lymph nodes, adjacent tissues. TCRdb re-derived calls from the multiplex PCR reads in MiXCR, one entry per CDR3 protein. Of about 150,000 distinct CDR3 sequences in the sample, around 20% are singletons; the top ten hold roughly 2.5%. Sequenced: axillary lymph node tissue. The receptor set was obtained from a female donor with breast cancer. Some clones in this sample may be carry-over from other donors' samples. Each CDR3 is given with its conserved first and last residue. D genes are given only for firm matches. Part of the rows lack a size; the others show once, few, many or a class for expanded clones.

.,TRBV7-2,.,TRBJ2-7,TGTGCCAGCAGCTTAGCGCAGGGGGGGAGCTCCTACGAGCAGTACTTC,CASSLAQGGSSYEQYF
many,TRBV19,TRBD1,TRBJ2-1,TGTGCCAGTAGTCTTGGACACTCTAAGGGACAGAGTGAGCAGTTCTTC,CASSLGHSKGQSEQFF
.,TRBV10-2,.,TRBJ2-7,TGCGCCAGCAGTGAGGGACTGTCGCGACGGGGGTCCTTC,CASSEGLSRRGSF
many,TRBV7-3,.,TRBJ2-7,TGTGCCAGCAGCTATATTGCCGGGACTCCCTACGAGCAGTACTTC,CASSYIAGTPYEQYF
once,TRBV18,TRBD1,TRBJ2-6,TGTGCCAGCTCATTACCGGGACAGGGGGCTGGGGCCAACGTCCTGACTTTC,CASSLPGQGAGANVLTF
.,TRBV18,.,TRBJ2-5,TGTGCCAGCTCACCCCGGTTCGGGGGCCAAGAGACCCAGTCCTTC,CASSPRFGGQETQSF
once,TRBV6-6,TRBD2,TRBJ2-3,TGTGCCAGCACCATGGACAGGTCGGGACTAGCAGCCGATACGCAGTATTTT,CASTMDRSGLAADTQYF
few,TRBV4-1,TRBD2,TRBJ2-3,TGCGCCAGCAGCCAAGACCCTGGGACTAGCGGACCCGGTGCTACGCAGTATTTT,CASSQDPGTSGPGATQYF
many,TRBV20-1,.,TRBJ2-5,TGCAGTGCTAGAGATGGGGGTGGAAACCAAGAGACCCAGTACTTC,CSARDGGGNQETQYF
many,TRBV28,TRBD2,TRBJ2-7,TGTGCCAGCAGCGGGACTAGCGGGATCCAGGAGCAGTACTTC,CASSGTSGIQEQYF
many,TRBV7-3,.,TRBJ2-7,TGTGCCAGCAGCCCCCAAAAGGGGGAGTGGAACGAGCAGTACTTC,CASSPQKGEWNEQYF
few,TRBV5-4,.,TRBJ1-2,TGTGCCAGCAGCCTCAACGGGGGCTATGGCTACACCTTC,CASSLNGGYGYTF
many,TRBV20-1,.,TRBJ2-7,TGCAGTGCTAGGGAGGGTTACTGGGTTGTCTTC,CSAREGYWVVF
many,TRBV6-6,.,TRBJ2-1,TGTGCCAGCACCCAGGGACCATCAAGGGCCTTC,CASTQGPSRAF
.,TRBV5-6,TRBD2,TRBJ2-2,TGTGCCAGCAGCTCCCCCCTACTAGCGGGAGGGTCGTTCGCGAACACCGGGGAGCTGTTTTTT,CASSSPLLAGGSFANTGELFF
few,TRBV28,TRBD1,TRBJ1-5,TGTGCCAGCAGGGGACTGGGACAGGGGGCCGGTCAGCCCCAGCATTTT,CASRGLGQGAGQPQHF
many,TRBV5-1,.,TRBJ1-4,TGCGCCAGCAGCTTTGGAGGGGGAAAACTGTTTTTT,CASSFGGGKLFF
many,TRBV28,TRBD2,TRBJ2-5,TGTGCCAGTGAGCGGGAGTATCAGACCCAGTACTTC,CASEREYQTQYF
many,TRBV27,TRBD2,TRBJ2-7,TGTGCCAGCAGTTCTGCTAGCGGATTCTACGAGCAGTACTTC,CASSSASGFYEQYF
many,TRBV6-1,TRBD1,TRBJ1-3,TGTGCCAGCACAAGGGGGCTTGGAAACACCATATATTTT,CASTRGLGNTIYF
.,TRBV6-1,TRBD2,TRBJ2-2,TGTGCCAGCAGTGAGCCTTGGGCGGGGGGGTACACCGGGGAGCTGTTTTTT,CASSEPWAGGYTGELFF
.,TRBV27,TRBD1,TRBJ2-1,TGTGCCAGCAGTTTTGGGTACCTCGGGACAGGGTGCCTGAATGAGCAGTTCTTC,CASSFGYLGTGCLNEQFF
many,TRBV12-3/TRBV12-4,.,TRBJ1-5,TGTGCCAGCAGTTTAGGGCAGGGAGGGGGCAATCAGCCCCAGCATTTT,CASSLGQGGGNQPQHF